This TCR beta chain was profiled in a study of T cell responses to AZD1222 COVID-19 vaccine (dated by TCRdb to the early 2020s). A note on the overall study: TCR sequencing covered 230 to 250 trial participants: 207 given two doses of AZD1222 and around 26 given two doses of MenACWY control vaccine. Enrollment into the trials was organized by age into subgroups of 18-55, 56-69 and 70-plus years, and those subgroups contained approximately 160, 26 and 62 TCR-sequenced participants, respectively.

The CDR3 regions of human TCRbeta chains were subjected to immunosequencing. Under the source paper's analysis protocol: TCRs in the repertoires were compared against a reference library of SARS-CoV-2-specific TCRs that had been generated with the MIRA antigen-specificity platform. Breadth was defined as the fraction of unique TCRs that were SARS-CoV-2-associated, and depth was defined as the fraction of total T cells that were SARS-CoV-2-associated. Using the MIRA data, each spike-specific TCR was mapped to the spike region that the TCR reacts to and placed in a CD4 or CD8 class. Log10-transformed breadth and depth values were compared by one-way ANOVA with Sidak's multiple comparisons tests. TCRdb re-hosts the immuneACCESS table, in-frame sequences only. Its copies lack some clones; in the studies checked, an unresolved V gene accounts for under half of them, and the cause for the rest is not known. The V and J calls and clone size come from that table; D and trimming were worked out from the DNA. The sample table holds 90,000 to 120,000 clones, of which over 80% were seen once. The leading ten clones occupy 5% to 8% of the sample.

About this clone: Which antigen it targets is not known. Qualities for individual bases were not recorded, and no much larger clone is one base off.

V is pared back by 0 bases and J by 0 bases, with 12 bases lying between the germline termini. For CDR1 and CDR2, the germline V gene lists MNHEY and SVGAGI. From the cysteine up to the phenylalanine, the CDR3 has a length of 16 residues. CDR3 DNA only is kept here, 48 bases in frame from base 1. The research as a whole found: A significant rise in spike-specific TCR breadth and depth was observed after two AZD1222 doses relative to day 0 and relative to MenACWY recipients. Participants were mostly white British and included more females than males, and it was suggested by the authors that clonal diversity may have been underestimated. Epitopes outside the regions mutated in the B.1.351 and B.1.1.7 variants were reportedly recognized by nearly half of the unique spike-specific TCRs. Conclusions about previously exposed vaccinees are limited, since just a handful of AZD1222 recipients were seropositive for SARS-CoV-2 at baseline. In the small 56-69-year group, the increase in depth fell short of significance, most likely because of low power. Because no day 14 peak-response samples were available, the repertoires could be characterized only after the peak T cell response. The whole spike protein was spanned by vaccine-associated CD4 TCRs, and dominant responses were seen in regions 160-218 and 743-854.

The time point label on this specimen signifies: about 28 days (+/-7) after the second vaccine dose. AZD1222 recipients given second doses at about 4 weeks or at about 12 weeks were pooled, since spike-specific TCR depth and breadth were not found to differ between the two schedules. Vaccinee samples came from UK trials COV001 and COV002, including a single-blind randomized controlled phase 2/3 trial of AZD1222 (ChAdOx1 nCoV-19) in healthy adults. For TCRbeta chain sequencing, PBMC samples were collected from trial participants at day 0 and at day 28 after the second dose. The clonotype originates from an adult who received the AZD1222 COVID-19 vaccine. This material consisted of peripheral blood, taken 28 days after the second AZD1222 dose. The rearrangement combines TRBV6-5 with TRBJ2-7; D gene: possibly TRBD2, on 5 matching bases. The DNA is as follows: TGTGCCAGCAGTTACTCTTACGGGAAGAGCTCCTACGAGCAGTACTTC. Protein translation: CASSYSYGKSSYEQYF.